Given below is one T cell receptor (beta chain) in context. Sequencing was performed with immunoSEQ multiplex PCR; in TCRdb, only in-frame clones are kept and a portion is missing. The sample shows tens of thousands of clones, 70% to 90% of them seen only once. V lost 4 bases and J lost 4; bases outside the gene matches: 6. The CDR3 is made up of 15 amino acids. Germline-derived CDR1 and CDR2 are MDHEN and SYDVKM. The data stem from a study of blood T cell repertoires in COVID-19. The sequence was collected from a man older than 75 with active or convalescent COVID-19. The sample comprised peripheral blood. V is TRBV28 and J is TRBJ1-2; 10 positions agree with TRBD1. CDR3: CASSYTGQGGYGYTF. For the CDR3, the DNA is TGTGCCAGCAGTTATACCGGACAGGGGGGCTATGGCTACACCTTC.